A selection of T cell receptor beta chains follows, all from one sample in a study of long-term antiretroviral therapy in people with HIV. Clones were sequenced by immunoSEQ multiplex PCR, and TCRdb holds only the in-frame ones, with some missing. Of fewer than 30,000 clones in the sample, approximately 95% were seen once. The input for sequencing was unsorted PBMCs, taken 5.3 years after starting antiretroviral therapy. These TCRs come from a man under 40 with HIV. The CDR3 runs from the conserved cysteine through the conserved F or W. Fields, in order: D gene, V gene, J gene, CDR3 DNA, CDR3 protein. The D gene is left open where the match is weak.

d_call: TRBD2
v_call: TRBV7-2
j_call: TRBJ2-1
cdr3_nt: TGTGCCAGCAGCCCGCGGACTAGCGGGAGGTTCCATGAGCAGTTCTTC
cdr3_aa: CASSPRTSGRFHEQFF

d_call: .
v_call: TRBV2
j_call: TRBJ1-3
cdr3_nt: TGTGCCAGCTTGGCGAAATCGACTGGAAACACCATATATTTT
cdr3_aa: CASLAKSTGNTIYF

d_call: .
v_call: TRBV4-1
j_call: TRBJ2-7
cdr3_nt: TGCGCCAGCAGTCCCGGGACGGGAGAGATCTACGAGCAGTACTTC
cdr3_aa: CASSPGTGEIYEQYF

d_call: .
v_call: TRBV5-4
j_call: TRBJ2-7
cdr3_nt: TGTGCCAGCAGAAGACTAGAGGCCTCCTACGAGCAGTACTTC
cdr3_aa: CASRRLEASYEQYF

d_call: .
v_call: TRBV7-2
j_call: TRBJ2-3
cdr3_nt: TGTGCCAGCAGCTCCCCAGCGGATACGCAGTATTTT
cdr3_aa: CASSSPADTQYF

d_call: .
v_call: TRBV7-2
j_call: TRBJ2-7
cdr3_nt: TGTGCCAGCAGCTCCGTTGGGTACGAGCAGTACTTC
cdr3_aa: CASSSVGYEQYF

d_call: .
v_call: TRBV27
j_call: TRBJ2-1
cdr3_nt: TGTGCCAGCAGTTTGTTATCCGACTCCTACAATGAGCAGTTCTTC
cdr3_aa: CASSLLSDSYNEQFF

d_call: .
v_call: TRBV30
j_call: TRBJ2-5
cdr3_nt: TGTGCCTGGAGTGATGCAGGGGAGACCCAGTACTTC
cdr3_aa: CAWSDAGETQYF

d_call: .
v_call: TRBV4-3
j_call: TRBJ2-7
cdr3_nt: TGCGCCAGCAGCCAAGATGACGGGGGCGGCTACGAGCAGTACTTC
cdr3_aa: CASSQDDGGGYEQYF

d_call: .
v_call: TRBV11-3
j_call: TRBJ2-1
cdr3_nt: TGTGCCAGCAGCTTAGCTGGAGGACAGTATGAGCAGTTCTTC
cdr3_aa: CASSLAGGQYEQFF

d_call: .
v_call: TRBV10-1
j_call: TRBJ2-3
cdr3_nt: TGCGCCAGCAGTGAGGTACAAGGGGATACGCAGTATTTT
cdr3_aa: CASSEVQGDTQYF

d_call: .
v_call: TRBV7-9
j_call: TRBJ2-3
cdr3_nt: TGTGCCAGCAGCTTCTCGCGGGGGCTGAGCACAGATACGCAGTATTTT
cdr3_aa: CASSFSRGLSTDTQYF

d_call: .
v_call: TRBV7-9
j_call: TRBJ1-2
cdr3_nt: TGTGCCAGCAGCTCTAACTATGGCTACACCTTC
cdr3_aa: CASSSNYGYTF

d_call: .
v_call: TRBV2
j_call: TRBJ2-7
cdr3_nt: TGTGCCAGCAGTGAATACCCAGTCTACGAGCAGTACTTC
cdr3_aa: CASSEYPVYEQYF

d_call: .
v_call: TRBV7-7
j_call: TRBJ2-2
cdr3_nt: TGTGCTAGCAGTGGAGCGAACACCGGGGAGCTGTTTTTT
cdr3_aa: CASSGANTGELFF